The 16 T cell receptor beta chains presented below share a single source sample, sequenced in a study of T cell repertoires in cytomegalovirus infection. TCRdb processed the reads anew with MiXCR; each CDR3 protein has one entry. Of approximately 170,000 distinct CDR3 sequences listed, 17% are singletons. The material sequenced was CD8+ T cells from PBMCs. The receptors here all came from a human donor in good health (CMV status not recorded). Some clones in this sample may be carry-over from other donors' samples.

In its sample, this clonotype was seen a few times. This sequence joins TRBV20-1 and TRBJ1-2, with D perhaps matching TRBD1 (5 bases). The CDR3 is 17 residues long. Trimming took off 0 bases at V and 0 bases at J, with 17 bases between the two ends. Germline-derived CDR1 and CDR2 are DFQATT and SNEGSKA (reference sequence). This CDR3 reads CSARDGGASWPNYGYTF. In DNA, the CDR3 is TGCAGTGCTAGAGATGGGGGAGCGTCTTGGCCTAACTATGGCTACACCTTC.

The chain links TRBV28 to TRBJ2-1; TRBD1 is a possible D gene (5 bases). Trimming took 3 bases from V and 15 from J, leaving 15 bases between them. Germline V gene sequence: CDR1 MDHEN, CDR2 SYDVKM. This CDR3 region has 12 residues. This CDR3 reads CASSFSARVAFF. The CDR3 region has the DNA TGTGCCAGCAGTTTTTCGGCCAGGGTGGCGTTCTTC.

The genes are TRBV6-2 or TRBV6-3 and TRBJ2-7, with D tentatively TRBD2 (5 bases). The CDR3 covers 14 residues. The germline CDR1 and CDR2 sequences are MNHEY and SVGEGT. V gave up 9 bases and J gave up 5 bases, with 20 bases separating them. The chain's CDR3 is CASYSLKDGDEQYF. In DNA, the CDR3 is TGTGCCAGTTACTCGTTAAAGGACGGGGACGAGCAGTACTTC.

As for this clonotype: A read error is possible here, since a much larger clone lies one base away. The J gene is TRBJ2-7, the V gene TRBV10-3; 10 bases fit TRBD1. V was pared by 10 bases and J by 6 bases, with 12 bases of the junction left unmatched. CDR1 is ENHRY and CDR2 is SYGVKD in the germline V gene. This CDR3 has 14 amino acids. CDR3 nucleotide sequence: TGTGCCACCCGGTCGGGACAGGGGACTGGCGAGCAGTACTTC. Translated: CATRSGQGTGEQYF.

This clonotype came up a few times. The V call is TRBV4-3, the J call TRBJ2-7; 11 bases are a match to TRBD2. In germline, CDR1 is LGHNA, CDR2 YSLEER. There are 16 residues in the CDR3. J lost 4 bases, V lost 2 bases, and 7 bases had no gene match. This CDR3 reads CASSQYLAGGRYEQYF. CDR3 bases: TGCGCCAGCAGCCAATATCTAGCGGGAGGAAGATACGAGCAGTACTTC.

This chain joins TRBV6-7 and TRBJ2-7, with D maybe TRBD1 (6 bases). TRBV6-7 carries the ORF label, with uncertain function. V lost 2 bases, J lost 0 bases, and 11 bases lay in between. The CDR3 sequence is 15 residues long. The CDR3 coding sequence is TGTGCCAGCAGTTACCCGGGACACGTCTCCTACGAGCAGTACTTC. Translating gives CASSYPGHVSYEQYF.

This chain uses TRBV4-1 with TRBJ2-7, with D uncertain. CDR1 is MGHRA and CDR2 is YSYEKL in the germline V gene. The CDR3 loop spans 15 amino acids. Trimming left V 2 bases short and J 2 bases short, with 13 bases between. CDR3 nucleotides: TGCGCCAGCAGCCAATTAGTGCCGTCTACCTACGAGCAGTACTTC. It encodes CASSQLVPSTYEQYF.

This clonotype was counted between two and nine times. The chain links TRBV15 to TRBJ2-5; a weak D match, TRBD2 (6 bases). V gave up 1 base and J gave up 2 bases, with 8 bases separating them. The V gene's germline CDR1 is LNHNV and CDR2 YYDKDF (reference sequence). The CDR3 covers 14 residues. Written as DNA, the CDR3 is TGTGCCACCAGCAGAGTGGGGGGACAAGAGACCCAGTACTTC. Translating gives CATSRVGGQETQYF.

This clonotype was counted a few times. The J gene is TRBJ2-3, the V gene TRBV11-2; D is ambiguous. CDR3 length: 19 residues. Germline V gene sequence: CDR1 SGHAT, CDR2 FQNNGV. V lost 1 base and J lost 0, with 20 bases in between. The CDR3 DNA is TGTGCCAGCAGCTTAGCCCCTTTTCCTCGGGCCCATAGCACAGATACGCAGTATTTT. Translation gives CASSLAPFPRAHSTDTQYF. The full variable domain, rest sourced from reference TRBV11-2 and TRBJ2-3, is EAGVAQSPRYKIIEKRQSVAFWCNPISGHATLYWYQQILGQGPKLLIQFQNNGVVDDSQLPKDRFSAERLKGVDSTLKIQPAKLEDSAVYLCASSLAPFPRAHSTDTQYFGPGTRLTVL.

This clonotype was picked up a small number of times. The rearrangement uses TRBV11-2 and TRBJ1-1, with D unclear. This CDR3 has 12 amino acids. The ends were cut back, 1 base at V and 7 bases at J, with 7 bases in the middle. Germline lookup yields CDR1 SGHAT and CDR2 FQNNGV. The CDR3 nucleotides are TGTGCCAGCAGCTTAGGAAGGGTTGAAGCTTTCTTT. This codes for CASSLGRVEAFF.

This clonotype was counted a few times. V and J are TRBV28 and TRBJ2-1, with a possible D match to TRBD1 (7 bases). The CDR3 has 15 amino acids. The germline gives CDR1 MDHEN, CDR2 SYDVKM. V dropped 3 bases and J dropped 3 bases, with 12 bases sitting between them. As DNA, the CDR3 is TGTGCCAGCAGTTTCGGCCAGGGGGGCTACAATGAGCAGTTCTTC. This gives the protein CASSFGQGGYNEQFF.

This clonotype showed up just a few times. The J gene is TRBJ2-7, the V gene TRBV14, with D maybe TRBD2 (5 bases). The CDR3 has 14 amino acids. Germline V gives CDR1 SGHDN, CDR2 FVKESK. Trimming left V 5 bases short and J 0 bases short, with 11 bases between. CDR3: CASSEGRNSYEQYF. The CDR3 DNA reads as TGTGCCAGCAGCGAGGGCCGGAACTCCTACGAGCAGTACTTC.

The genes are TRBV18 and TRBJ2-1; 9 nucleotides agree with TRBD1. Per germline, CDR1 KGHSH and CDR2 LQKENI. J gave up 9 bases and V 0 bases, and 6 bases lay outside the gene matches. The CDR3 spans 15 residues. The CDR3 nucleotides read TGTGCCAGCTCACCACCGGGACAGGGAAGCGGTGAGCAGTTCTTC. Translation gives CASSPPGQGSGEQFF.

There are a few counts of this clonotype. The chain couples TRBV12-5 to TRBJ2-7; TRBD2 might be the D (5 bases). The ends were cut back, 1 base at V and 1 base at J, with 14 bases in the middle. From germline, CDR1 is LGHNT and CDR2 FRNRAP. The CDR3 has 16 residues. CDR3 nucleotides: TGTGCTAGTGGTTTGGCCACGTGGGAGAGGTCCTACGAGCAGTACTTC. This codes for CASGLATWERSYEQYF.

J is TRBJ2-4 and V is TRBV6-2 or TRBV6-3; TRBD2 is a possible D gene (7 bases). V lost 3 bases and J lost 0, with 24 bases in between. The CDR3 is made up of 20 amino acids. Germline V gene data show CDR1 as MNHEY and CDR2 as SVGEGT. CDR3 protein: CASSYFGGRKFQKAKNIQYF. For the CDR3, the DNA is TGTGCCAGCAGTTATTTCGGGGGGCGCAAATTCCAGAAAGCCAAAAACATTCAGTACTTC.

This clonotype showed up many times. The J gene is TRBJ2-1, the V gene TRBV10-3; 7 bases line up with TRBD2. The CDR3 has 15 residues. CDR1 is ENHRY and CDR2 is SYGVKD in the germline V gene. V shed 6 bases and J 1 base; nucleotides not matched to a gene: 6. The CDR3 DNA sequence: TGTGCCATCAGGAACCTGGGGGGGTCCTACAATGAGCAGTTCTTC. Residues: CAIRNLGGSYNEQFF.